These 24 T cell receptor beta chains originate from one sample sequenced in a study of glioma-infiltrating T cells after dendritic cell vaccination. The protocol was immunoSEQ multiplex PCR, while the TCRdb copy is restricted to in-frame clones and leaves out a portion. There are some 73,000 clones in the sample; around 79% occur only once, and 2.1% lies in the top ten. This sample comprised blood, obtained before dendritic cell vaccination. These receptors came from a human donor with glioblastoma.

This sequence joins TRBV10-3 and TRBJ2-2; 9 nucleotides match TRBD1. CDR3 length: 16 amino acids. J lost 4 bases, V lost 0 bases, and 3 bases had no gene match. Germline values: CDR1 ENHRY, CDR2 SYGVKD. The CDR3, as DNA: TGTGCCATCAGTGAGTCGACGGGACAGGGCACCGGGGAGCTGTTTTTT. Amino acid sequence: CAISESTGQGTGELFF.

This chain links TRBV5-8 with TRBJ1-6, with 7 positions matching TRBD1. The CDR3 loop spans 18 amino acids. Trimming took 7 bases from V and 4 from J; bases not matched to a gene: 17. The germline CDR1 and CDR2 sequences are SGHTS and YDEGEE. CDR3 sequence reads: CASDTRQGWYGYNSPLHF. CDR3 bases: TGTGCCAGCGACACCCGACAGGGATGGTACGGGTATAATTCACCCCTCCACTTT. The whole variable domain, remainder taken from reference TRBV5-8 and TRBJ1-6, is EAGVTQSPTHLIKTRGQQATLRCSPISGHTSVYWYQQALGLGLQFLLWYDEGEERNRGNFPPRFSGRQFPNYSSELNVNALELEDSALYLCASDTRQGWYGYNSPLHFGNGTRLTVT.

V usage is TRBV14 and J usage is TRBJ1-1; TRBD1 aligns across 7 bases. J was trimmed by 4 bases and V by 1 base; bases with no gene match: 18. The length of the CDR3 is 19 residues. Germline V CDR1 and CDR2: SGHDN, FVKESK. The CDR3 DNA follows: TGTGCCAGCAGCCAAGGACAGGGCCTCTTCCCCGTGTCATTCACTGAAGCTTTCTTT. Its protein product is CASSQGQGLFPVSFTEAFF.

The CDR3: CAITATSGNTNTGELFF. The CDR3 region has the DNA TGTGCCATCACTGCGACTAGCGGGAATACGAACACCGGGGAGCTGTTTTTT. The rearrangement joins TRBV10-3 to TRBJ2-2, with TRBD2 matching 11 bases. V lost 7 bases, J lost 0 bases, and 7 bases stayed unmatched. Germline V gene lookup returns CDR1 ENHRY and CDR2 SYGVKD. The CDR3 covers 17 residues.

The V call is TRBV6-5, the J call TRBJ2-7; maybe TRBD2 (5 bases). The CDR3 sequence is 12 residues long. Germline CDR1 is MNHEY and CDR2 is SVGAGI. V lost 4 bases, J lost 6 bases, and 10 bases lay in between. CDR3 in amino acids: CASSFTRSEQYV. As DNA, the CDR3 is TGTGCCAGCAGTTTCACTAGGAGCGAGCAGTACGTC.

CDR3 sequence: CAWTGTSYNEQFF. The CDR3 nucleotides read TGTGCCTGGACTGGGACTAGTTACAATGAGCAGTTCTTC. J is TRBJ2-1 and V is TRBV30, with 8 positions matching TRBD2. This CDR3 contains 13 residues. The junction had 3 bases not matched to a gene; V was cut back by 4 bases and J by 4 bases. CDR1 and CDR2 from the germline V gene are GTSNPN and SVGIG (reference sequence).

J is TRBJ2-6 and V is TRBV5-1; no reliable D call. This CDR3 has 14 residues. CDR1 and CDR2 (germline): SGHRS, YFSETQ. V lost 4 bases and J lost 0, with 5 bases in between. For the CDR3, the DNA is TGCGCCAGCAGCCCGCGCTCTGGGGCCAACGTCCTGACTTTC. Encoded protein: CASSPRSGANVLTF.

CDR3 sequence (DNA): TGTGCCAGCAGCGTAGGGATTGGAGCGGGAAACACCATATATTTT. It translates to CASSVGIGAGNTIYF. J is TRBJ1-3 and V is TRBV9; D unclear. V was clipped by 0 bases and J by 4 bases, with 11 bases between them. This CDR3 spans 15 amino acids. Germline CDR1 SGDLS, CDR2 YYNGEE.

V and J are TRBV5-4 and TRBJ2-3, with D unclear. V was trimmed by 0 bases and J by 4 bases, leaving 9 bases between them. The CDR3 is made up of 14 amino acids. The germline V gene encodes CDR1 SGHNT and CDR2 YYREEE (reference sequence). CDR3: CASSLEQRPDTQYF. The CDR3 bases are TGTGCCAGCAGCTTGGAACAACGTCCAGATACGCAGTATTTT.

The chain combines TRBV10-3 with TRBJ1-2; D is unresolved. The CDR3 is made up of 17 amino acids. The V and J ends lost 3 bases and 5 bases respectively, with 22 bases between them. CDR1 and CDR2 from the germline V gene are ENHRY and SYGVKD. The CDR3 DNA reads TGTGCCATCAGTGAATTTCGGGCCGGCGGGCGAGGGTATGGCTACACCTTC. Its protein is CAISEFRAGGRGYGYTF.

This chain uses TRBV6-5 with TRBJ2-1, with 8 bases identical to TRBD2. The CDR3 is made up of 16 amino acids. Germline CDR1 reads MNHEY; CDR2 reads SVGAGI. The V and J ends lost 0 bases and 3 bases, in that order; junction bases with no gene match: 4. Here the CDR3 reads CASSYSPSGSYNEQFF. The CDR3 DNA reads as TGTGCCAGCAGTTACTCGCCAAGCGGGAGCTACAATGAGCAGTTCTTC.

The CDR3 DNA follows: TGTGCCAGCAGTTACATGGAGAATGGCTACACCTTC. It translates to CASSYMENGYTF. The V and J genes are TRBV6-6 and TRBJ1-2; D gene ambiguous. Germline assignment: CDR1 MNHNY and CDR2 SVGAGI (reference sequence). CDR3 length: 12 residues. The V end lost 2 bases, the J end lost 6 bases, and 7 bases lay between the germline ends.

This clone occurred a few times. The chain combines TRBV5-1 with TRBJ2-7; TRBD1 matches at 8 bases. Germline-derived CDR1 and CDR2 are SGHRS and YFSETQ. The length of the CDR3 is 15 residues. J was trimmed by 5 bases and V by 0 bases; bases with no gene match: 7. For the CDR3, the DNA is TGCGCCAGCAGCTTGGCGGACAGGGAGGTGAACGAGCAGTACTTC. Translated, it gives CASSLADREVNEQYF.

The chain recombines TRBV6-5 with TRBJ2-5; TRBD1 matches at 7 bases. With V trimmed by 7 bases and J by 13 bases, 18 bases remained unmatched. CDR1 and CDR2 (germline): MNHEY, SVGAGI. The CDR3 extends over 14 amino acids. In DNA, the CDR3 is TGTGCCAGCACGTCGAGTTGGGACAGCATCTATTGGTACTTC. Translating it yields CASTSSWDSIYWYF.

CDR3 protein: CASSLVGAGGTETQYF. CDR3 in DNA: TGCGCCAGCAGCTTGGTAGGTGCGGGAGGGACCGAGACCCAGTACTTC. The V gene is TRBV5-1, the J gene TRBJ2-5; 9 bases are shared with TRBD2. Germline V gene data show CDR1 as SGHRS and CDR2 as YFSETQ. CDR3 length: 16 amino acids. Trimming took 0 bases from V and 5 from J; bases not matched to a gene: 8.

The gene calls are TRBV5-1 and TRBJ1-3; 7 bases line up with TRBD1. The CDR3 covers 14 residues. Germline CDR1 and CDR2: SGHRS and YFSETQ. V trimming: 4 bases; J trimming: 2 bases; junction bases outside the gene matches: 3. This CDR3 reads CASSVTGTGNTIYF. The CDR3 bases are TGCGCCAGCAGCGTGACAGGGACTGGAAACACCATATATTTT.

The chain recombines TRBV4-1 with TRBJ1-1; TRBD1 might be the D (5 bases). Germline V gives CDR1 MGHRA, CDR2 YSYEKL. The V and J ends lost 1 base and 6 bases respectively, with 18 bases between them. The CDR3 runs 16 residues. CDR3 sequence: CASSQGLRGLDPEAFF. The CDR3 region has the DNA TGCGCCAGCAGCCAAGGCCTTCGGGGACTCGATCCTGAAGCTTTCTTT.

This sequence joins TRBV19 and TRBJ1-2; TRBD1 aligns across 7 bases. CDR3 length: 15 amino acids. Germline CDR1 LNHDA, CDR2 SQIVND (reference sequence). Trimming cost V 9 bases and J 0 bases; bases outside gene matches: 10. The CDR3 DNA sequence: TGTGCCAGAAGGTACAGGGGAAAAGCTAACTATGGCTACACCTTC. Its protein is CARRYRGKANYGYTF.

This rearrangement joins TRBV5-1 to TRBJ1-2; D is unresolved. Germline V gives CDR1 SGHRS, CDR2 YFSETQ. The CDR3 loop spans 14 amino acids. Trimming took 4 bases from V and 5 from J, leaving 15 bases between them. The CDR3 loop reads CASSPGAGSYGYTF. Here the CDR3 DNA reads TGCGCCAGCAGCCCCGGCGCAGGTAGTTATGGCTACACCTTC.

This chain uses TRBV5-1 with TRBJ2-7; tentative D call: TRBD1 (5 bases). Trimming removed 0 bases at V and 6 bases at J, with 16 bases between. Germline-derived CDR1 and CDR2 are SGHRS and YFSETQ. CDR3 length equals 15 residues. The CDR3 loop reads CASSLEGLRVSEQYF. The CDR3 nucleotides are TGCGCCAGCAGCTTGGAGGGGCTACGGGTTTCCGAGCAGTACTTC.

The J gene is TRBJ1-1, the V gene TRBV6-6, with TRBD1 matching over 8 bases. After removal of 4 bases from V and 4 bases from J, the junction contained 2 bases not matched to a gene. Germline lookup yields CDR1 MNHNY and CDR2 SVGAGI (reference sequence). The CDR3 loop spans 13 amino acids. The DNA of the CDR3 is TGTGCCAGCAGTTCACAGGGGGGCACTGAAGCTTTCTTT. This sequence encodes CASSSQGGTEAFF.

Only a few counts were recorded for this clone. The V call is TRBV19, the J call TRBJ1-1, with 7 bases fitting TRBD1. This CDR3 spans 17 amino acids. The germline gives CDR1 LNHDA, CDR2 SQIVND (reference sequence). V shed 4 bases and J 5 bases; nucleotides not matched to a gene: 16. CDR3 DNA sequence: TGTGCCAGTAGTACGCGACAGGGTCCCTGGTATTGGACTGAAGCTTTCTTT. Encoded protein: CASSTRQGPWYWTEAFF.

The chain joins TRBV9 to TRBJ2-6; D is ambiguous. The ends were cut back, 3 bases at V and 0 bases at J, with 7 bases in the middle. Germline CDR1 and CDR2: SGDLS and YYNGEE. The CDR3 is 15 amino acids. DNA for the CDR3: TGTGCCAGCAGCGCAATTAGCTCTGGGGCCAACGTCCTGACTTTC. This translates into CASSAISSGANVLTF.

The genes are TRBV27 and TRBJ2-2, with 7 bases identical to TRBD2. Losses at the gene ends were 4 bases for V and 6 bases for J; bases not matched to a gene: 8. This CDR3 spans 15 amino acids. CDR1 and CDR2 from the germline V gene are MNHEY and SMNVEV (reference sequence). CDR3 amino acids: CASSWSGTTAGELFF. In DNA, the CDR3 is TGTGCCAGCAGTTGGTCCGGGACTACCGCCGGGGAGCTGTTTTTT.